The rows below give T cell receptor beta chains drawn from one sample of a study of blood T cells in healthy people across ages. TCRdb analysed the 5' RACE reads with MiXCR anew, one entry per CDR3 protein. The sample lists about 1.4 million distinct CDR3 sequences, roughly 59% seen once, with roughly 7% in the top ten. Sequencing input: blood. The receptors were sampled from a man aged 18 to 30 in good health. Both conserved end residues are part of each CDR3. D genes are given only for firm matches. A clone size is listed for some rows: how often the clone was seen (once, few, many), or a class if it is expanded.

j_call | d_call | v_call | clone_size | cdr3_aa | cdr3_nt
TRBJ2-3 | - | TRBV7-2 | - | CATKRTGVGDTQYF | TGTGCCACCAAGCGGACGGGGGTCGGGGATACGCAGTATTTT
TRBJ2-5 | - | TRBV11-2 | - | CASSQVGVVQETQYF | TGTGCCAGCAGCCAAGTTGGAGTTGTCCAAGAGACCCAGTACTTC
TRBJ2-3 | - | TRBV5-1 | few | CASSTDLEFGTDTQYF | TGCGCCAGCAGCACAGACCTAGAATTCGGCACAGATACGCAGTATTTT
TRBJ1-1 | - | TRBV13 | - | CASSATQDSEGVTEAFF | TGTGCCAGCAGCGCTACACAGGATTCGGAGGGGGTTACTGAAGCTTTCTTT
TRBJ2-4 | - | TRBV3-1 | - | CASVHDGKNIQYF | TGTGCCAGCGTCCATGACGGTAAAAACATTCAGTACTTC
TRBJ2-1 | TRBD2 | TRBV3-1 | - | CASSHRGGPYNEQFF | TGTGCCAGCAGCCATCGCGGGGGGCCTTACAATGAGCAGTTCTTC
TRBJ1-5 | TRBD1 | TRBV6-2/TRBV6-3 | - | CASSYGTEPQHF | TGTGCCAGCAGTTACGGGACAGAGCCCCAGCATTTT
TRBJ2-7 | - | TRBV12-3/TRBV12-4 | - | CASSLDHGQTYEQYF | TGTGCCAGCAGTTTAGACCACGGTCAGACCTACGAGCAGTACTTC
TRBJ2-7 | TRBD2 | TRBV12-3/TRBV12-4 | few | CASDSSGRAVHEQYF | TGTGCCAGCGACTCTAGCGGGAGGGCCGTCCACGAGCAGTACTTC
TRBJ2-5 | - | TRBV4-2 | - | CASSQARDSVGTQYF | TGTGCCAGCAGCCAGGCTCGGGACTCCGTCGGGACCCAGTACTTC
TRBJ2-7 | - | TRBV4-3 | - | CASSRGGTGSYEQYF | TGCGCCAGCAGCCGCGGGGGGACAGGGTCCTACGAGCAGTACTTC
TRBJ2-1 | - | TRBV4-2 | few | CASSTPGRLAYNEQFF | TGTGCCAGCAGCACACCTGGTAGGTTAGCCTACAATGAGCAGTTCTTC
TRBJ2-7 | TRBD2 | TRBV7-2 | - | CASSVLAGGAYEQYF | TGTGCCAGCAGCGTGCTAGCGGGGGGAGCCTACGAGCAGTACTTC
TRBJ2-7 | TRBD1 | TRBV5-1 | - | CACSGLRDSLYEQYF | TGCGCCTGCAGCGGACTCCGGGACAGCCTCTACGAGCAGTACTTC
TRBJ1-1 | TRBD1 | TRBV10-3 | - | CAISTGVDTEAFF | TGTGCCATATCGACAGGGGTGGACACTGAAGCTTTCTTT
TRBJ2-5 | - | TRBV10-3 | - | CAIDYWAEENGETQYF | TGTGCCATAGATTATTGGGCCGAAGAAAACGGGGAGACCCAGTACTTC
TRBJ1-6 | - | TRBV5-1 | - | CASSLDGLGVSPLHF | TGCGCCAGCAGCTTGGACGGGTTAGGCGTTTCACCCCTCCACTTT
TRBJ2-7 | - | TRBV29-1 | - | CSVRTPRAYEQYF | TGCAGCGTGAGGACACCCAGAGCCTACGAGCAGTACTTC
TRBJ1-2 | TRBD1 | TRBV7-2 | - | CASSFGQGEIYGYTF | TGTGCCAGCAGCTTTGGACAGGGGGAAATCTATGGCTACACCTTC